This is a list of T cell receptor beta chains from one sample in a study of vaccination and CD4 T cells after COVID-19. These receptors' antigens are unknown. TCRdb passed the PCR reads through MiXCR, listing each CDR3 protein once. The repertoire holds 21,000 or so distinct CDR3 sequences, with roughly 70% as singletons. Sequencing was done on a sample of CD4+ T cells from blood, cultured in vitro. All receptors come from a human donor who had recovered from COVID-19. Both conserved end residues are part of each CDR3. A D gene is named only where the DNA matches it firmly. Clone sizes are given selectively: once, few, many, or a class where the clone is expanded.

v_call: TRBV7-2
d_call: TRBD2
clone_size: .
j_call: TRBJ2-3
cdr3_nt: TGTGCCAGCAGCTCCAAAATCACAAAAAGCGGGGCTCGCACAGATACGCAGTATTTT
cdr3_aa: CASSSKITKSGARTDTQYF

v_call: TRBV28
d_call: .
clone_size: .
j_call: TRBJ2-5
cdr3_nt: TGTGCCAGCAAGACCGAAGAGACCCAGTACTTC
cdr3_aa: CASKTEETQYF

v_call: TRBV30
d_call: TRBD1
clone_size: .
j_call: TRBJ1-2
cdr3_nt: TGTGCCTGGAGACCCTGGCAGGGGGGAACAGATGGCTACACCTTC
cdr3_aa: CAWRPWQGGTDGYTF

v_call: TRBV7-2
d_call: TRBD1
clone_size: few
j_call: TRBJ1-2
cdr3_nt: TGTGCCAGCAGCTTAGCTCAGGACGGACAGGGGGCGTTTGGCTACACCTTC
cdr3_aa: CASSLAQDGQGAFGYTF

v_call: TRBV20-1
d_call: TRBD2
clone_size: few
j_call: TRBJ2-7
cdr3_nt: TGCAGTGCCCGGACTAGCGGTCGCACCTACGAGCAGTACTTC
cdr3_aa: CSARTSGRTYEQYF

v_call: TRBV6-2/TRBV6-3
d_call: .
clone_size: once
j_call: TRBJ1-1
cdr3_nt: TGTGCCAGCAGCCTCGGCTTGGGGAAAACCGACCTCTTAACTGAAGCTTTCTTT
cdr3_aa: CASSLGLGKTDLLTEAFF

v_call: TRBV14
d_call: .
clone_size: .
j_call: TRBJ1-1
cdr3_nt: TGTGCCAGCAGCCAGCTACAGGGCCCGAACACTGAAGCTTTCTTT
cdr3_aa: CASSQLQGPNTEAFF

v_call: TRBV25-1
d_call: .
clone_size: .
j_call: TRBJ1-2
cdr3_nt: TGTGCCAGCAGTGAGGGGGGCAGTTTCTATGGCTACACCTTC
cdr3_aa: CASSEGGSFYGYTF

v_call: TRBV29-1
d_call: .
clone_size: .
j_call: TRBJ1-6
cdr3_nt: TGCAGCGTCTCACAGGGAAACTCACCCCTCCACTTT
cdr3_aa: CSVSQGNSPLHF

v_call: TRBV7-9
d_call: .
clone_size: once
j_call: TRBJ1-3
cdr3_nt: TGTGCCAGCAGCTTTATGGGGACCTCTGGAAACACCATATATTTT
cdr3_aa: CASSFMGTSGNTIYF

v_call: TRBV28
d_call: TRBD1
clone_size: .
j_call: TRBJ1-2
cdr3_nt: TGTGCCAGCAGTTTCTGGGACAGGGAGGGTGGCTACACCTTC
cdr3_aa: CASSFWDREGGYTF

v_call: TRBV7-2
d_call: TRBD2
clone_size: .
j_call: TRBJ2-2
cdr3_nt: TGTGCCAGCAGCTTGGGCGGGAGGGGGGAGCTGTTTTTT
cdr3_aa: CASSLGGRGELFF

v_call: TRBV20-1
d_call: .
clone_size: once
j_call: TRBJ1-2
cdr3_nt: TGCAGTGCCTTCGTAACAGGGAGCTATGGCTACACCTTC
cdr3_aa: CSAFVTGSYGYTF

v_call: TRBV11-2
d_call: .
clone_size: .
j_call: TRBJ1-4
cdr3_nt: TGTGCCAGCAGCTTAGGAAGCCTCCCGAATGAAAAACTGTTTTTT
cdr3_aa: CASSLGSLPNEKLFF

v_call: TRBV6-1
d_call: .
clone_size: few
j_call: TRBJ2-2
cdr3_nt: TGTGCCAGCAGTGAACACGGTAGACCGCCCGGGGAGCTGTTTTTT
cdr3_aa: CASSEHGRPPGELFF

v_call: TRBV5-5
d_call: .
clone_size: .
j_call: TRBJ1-3
cdr3_nt: TGTGCCAGCAGCATAAACTCTGGAAACACCATATATTTT
cdr3_aa: CASSINSGNTIYF

v_call: TRBV4-3
d_call: .
clone_size: .
j_call: TRBJ1-5
cdr3_nt: TGCGCCAGCAGCCAAGATTCCAGGGGCGGCCAGCAGCCCCAGCATTTT
cdr3_aa: CASSQDSRGGQQPQHF

v_call: TRBV7-3
d_call: .
clone_size: .
j_call: TRBJ2-7
cdr3_nt: TGTGCCAGCAGCTTGGGGGTGGGCCTTGGCTATGAGCAGTACTTC
cdr3_aa: CASSLGVGLGYEQYF

v_call: TRBV7-2
d_call: .
clone_size: .
j_call: TRBJ2-2
cdr3_nt: TGTGCCAGCAGCAAACAGAACACCGGGGAGCTGTTTTTT
cdr3_aa: CASSKQNTGELFF

v_call: TRBV7-2
d_call: .
clone_size: .
j_call: TRBJ1-6
cdr3_nt: TGTGCCAGCAGCTTTCAAGAGGGGGGTTATTCACCCCTCCACTTT
cdr3_aa: CASSFQEGGYSPLHF

v_call: TRBV28
d_call: .
clone_size: .
j_call: TRBJ2-3
cdr3_nt: TGTGCCAGCAGTTTCCCGGGAGTTCGCGCAGATACGCAGTATTTT
cdr3_aa: CASSFPGVRADTQYF

v_call: TRBV3-1
d_call: TRBD2
clone_size: .
j_call: TRBJ2-7
cdr3_nt: TGTGCCAGCAGCCAAGGGGCGGGAGGGCCTTTCGCGCAGTACTTC
cdr3_aa: CASSQGAGGPFAQYF

v_call: TRBV20-1
d_call: .
clone_size: once
j_call: TRBJ2-3
cdr3_nt: TGCAGTGCTCCGATCTTGGAGGGTGGCACAGATACGCAGTATTTT
cdr3_aa: CSAPILEGGTDTQYF

v_call: TRBV20-1
d_call: TRBD2
clone_size: .
j_call: TRBJ2-5
cdr3_nt: TGCAGTGCTAGGCTAACTAGCGCCCAAGAGACCCAGTACTTC
cdr3_aa: CSARLTSAQETQYF

v_call: TRBV15
d_call: .
clone_size: .
j_call: TRBJ2-2
cdr3_nt: TGTGGCACCAGCAGAGTTCGAACAGGGTTAGGGGAGCTGTTTTTT
cdr3_aa: CGTSRVRTGLGELFF

v_call: TRBV7-8
d_call: .
clone_size: .
j_call: TRBJ2-5
cdr3_nt: TGTGCCAGCAGCTTATCCCAGGGCGGAGAGACCCAGTACTTC
cdr3_aa: CASSLSQGGETQYF

v_call: TRBV20-1
d_call: TRBD1
clone_size: few
j_call: TRBJ2-6
cdr3_nt: TGCAGTGCTGGACAGGGCGGCACCGTCTCTGGGGCCAACGTCCTGACTTTC
cdr3_aa: CSAGQGGTVSGANVLTF

v_call: TRBV28
d_call: .
clone_size: few
j_call: TRBJ1-1
cdr3_nt: TGTGCCAGCAGTTTATGGGTGGGGGCCCCCGGAGAAGCTTTCTTT
cdr3_aa: CASSLWVGAPGEAFF

v_call: TRBV5-1
d_call: TRBD1
clone_size: .
j_call: TRBJ1-6
cdr3_nt: TGCGCCAGCAGAAGGACAGGCCTTAATTCACCCCTCCACTTT
cdr3_aa: CASRRTGLNSPLHF

v_call: TRBV30
d_call: .
clone_size: .
j_call: TRBJ1-3
cdr3_nt: TGTGCCTCGAAAACACAGGAATACTCTGGAAACACCATATATTTT
cdr3_aa: CASKTQEYSGNTIYF

v_call: TRBV27
d_call: TRBD2
clone_size: .
j_call: TRBJ2-1
cdr3_nt: TGTGCCAGCAGTTTACTAGCGGGAGCCTACAATGAGCAGTTCTTC
cdr3_aa: CASSLLAGAYNEQFF

v_call: TRBV27
d_call: TRBD2
clone_size: .
j_call: TRBJ2-1
cdr3_nt: TGTGCCAGCAGTTTATTGGGGCTAGCGGGAAGGGATGAGCAGTTCTTC
cdr3_aa: CASSLLGLAGRDEQFF

v_call: TRBV19
d_call: .
clone_size: .
j_call: TRBJ2-4
cdr3_nt: TGTGCCAGTAGTAGGATAGCGTCAGCCAAAAACATTCAGTACTTC
cdr3_aa: CASSRIASAKNIQYF

v_call: TRBV2
d_call: .
clone_size: .
j_call: TRBJ2-5
cdr3_nt: TGTGCCAGCAGGAGGACAGAACAAGAGACCCAGTACTTC
cdr3_aa: CASRRTEQETQYF

v_call: TRBV18
d_call: .
clone_size: .
j_call: TRBJ2-4
cdr3_nt: TGTGCCAGCTCAGGTTTGTGGATGCTAGCCAAAAACATTCAGTACTTC
cdr3_aa: CASSGLWMLAKNIQYF